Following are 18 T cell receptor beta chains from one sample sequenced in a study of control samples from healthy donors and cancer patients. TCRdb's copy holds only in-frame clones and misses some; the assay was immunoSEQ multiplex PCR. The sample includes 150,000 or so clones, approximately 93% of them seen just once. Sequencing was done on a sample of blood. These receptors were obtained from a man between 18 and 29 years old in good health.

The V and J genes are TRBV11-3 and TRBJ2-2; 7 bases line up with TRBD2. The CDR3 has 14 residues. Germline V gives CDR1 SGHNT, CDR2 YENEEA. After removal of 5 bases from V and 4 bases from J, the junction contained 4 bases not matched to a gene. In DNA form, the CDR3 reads TGTGCCAGCAGCCTGGGAGGGTTCACCGGGGAGCTGTTTTTT. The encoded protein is CASSLGGFTGELFF.

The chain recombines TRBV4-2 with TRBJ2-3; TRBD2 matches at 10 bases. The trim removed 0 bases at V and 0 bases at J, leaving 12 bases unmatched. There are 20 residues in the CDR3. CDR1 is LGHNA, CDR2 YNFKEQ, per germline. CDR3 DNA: TGTGCCAGCAGCCAAGATGTTAGCAGCGGGGGGGCCTCTAGCACAGATACGCAGTATTTT. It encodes CASSQDVSSGGASSTDTQYF.

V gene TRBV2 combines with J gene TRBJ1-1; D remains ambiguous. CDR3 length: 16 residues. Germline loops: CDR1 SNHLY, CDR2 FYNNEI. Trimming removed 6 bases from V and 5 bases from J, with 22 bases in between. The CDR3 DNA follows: TGTGCCAGCAGAGACTGGACTTTTATACGGCCAACTGAAGCTTTCTTT. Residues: CASRDWTFIRPTEAFF.

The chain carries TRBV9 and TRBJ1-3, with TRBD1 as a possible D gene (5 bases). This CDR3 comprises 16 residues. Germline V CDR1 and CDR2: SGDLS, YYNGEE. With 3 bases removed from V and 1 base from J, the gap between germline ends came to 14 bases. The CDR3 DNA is TGTGCCAGCAGCGCGATGGGACGGGCATCTGGAAACACCATATATTTT. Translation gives CASSAMGRASGNTIYF.

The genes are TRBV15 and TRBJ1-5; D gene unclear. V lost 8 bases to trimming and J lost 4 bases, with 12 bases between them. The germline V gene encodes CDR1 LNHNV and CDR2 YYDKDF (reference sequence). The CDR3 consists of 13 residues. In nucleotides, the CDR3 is TGTGCCACCTCTAGGTCACTGAATCAGCCCCAGCATTTT. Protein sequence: CATSRSLNQPQHF.

The DNA of the CDR3 is TGTGCCAGCAGCTTGGGGGAGTCAAACACTGAAGCTTTCTTT. This codes for CASSLGESNTEAFF. The chain has TRBV13 and TRBJ1-1; tentative D call: TRBD1 (5 bases). Deletions cut 3 bases from V and 2 bases from J, with 10 bases between. Germline CDR1 is PRHDT and CDR2 is FYEKMQ (reference sequence). The CDR3 consists of 14 residues.

The CDR3 reads CASSLLGRGNHEQYF. CDR3 DNA: TGCGCCAGCAGCTTGTTGGGCAGGGGCAATCACGAGCAGTACTTC. V and J are TRBV5-1 and TRBJ2-7, with a weak D call TRBD1 (6 bases). Germline V CDR1 and CDR2: SGHRS, YFSETQ. The CDR3 is 15 residues long. Trimming removed 1 base from V and 5 bases from J, with 16 bases in between.

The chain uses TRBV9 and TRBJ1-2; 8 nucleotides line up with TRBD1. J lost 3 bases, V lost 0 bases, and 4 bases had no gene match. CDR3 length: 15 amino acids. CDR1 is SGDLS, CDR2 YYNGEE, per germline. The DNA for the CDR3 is TGTGCCAGCAGCGTAGCGGTACAGGGGGACTATGGCTACACCTTC. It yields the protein CASSVAVQGDYGYTF.

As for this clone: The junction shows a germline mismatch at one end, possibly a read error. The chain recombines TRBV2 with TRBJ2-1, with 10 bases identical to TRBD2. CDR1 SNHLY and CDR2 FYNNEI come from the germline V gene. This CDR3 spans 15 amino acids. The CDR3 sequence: CASSGLAGAPDHMIF. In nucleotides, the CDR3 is TGTGCCAGCAGTGGTCTAGCGGGGGCCCCTGATCACATGATCTTC.

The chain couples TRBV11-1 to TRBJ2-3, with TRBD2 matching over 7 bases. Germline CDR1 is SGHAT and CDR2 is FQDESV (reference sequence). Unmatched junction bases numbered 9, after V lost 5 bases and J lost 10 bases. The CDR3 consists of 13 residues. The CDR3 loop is CASSPRDYVSQYF. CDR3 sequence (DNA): TGTGCCAGCAGCCCCCGGGACTACGTTTCGCAGTATTTT.

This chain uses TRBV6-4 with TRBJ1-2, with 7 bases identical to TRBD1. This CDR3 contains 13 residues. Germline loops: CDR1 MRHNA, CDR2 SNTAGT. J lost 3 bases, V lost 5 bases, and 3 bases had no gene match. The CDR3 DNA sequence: TGTGCCAGCAGTCAAGACAGGGACTATGGCTACACCTTC. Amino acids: CASSQDRDYGYTF.

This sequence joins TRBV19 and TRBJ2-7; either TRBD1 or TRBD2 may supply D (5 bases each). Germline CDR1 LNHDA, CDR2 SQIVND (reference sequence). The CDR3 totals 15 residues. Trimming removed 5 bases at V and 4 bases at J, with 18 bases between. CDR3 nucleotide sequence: TGTGCCAGTAGTGTGCCGGGGCCAGAAGGGTACGAGCAGTACTTC. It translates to CASSVPGPEGYEQYF.

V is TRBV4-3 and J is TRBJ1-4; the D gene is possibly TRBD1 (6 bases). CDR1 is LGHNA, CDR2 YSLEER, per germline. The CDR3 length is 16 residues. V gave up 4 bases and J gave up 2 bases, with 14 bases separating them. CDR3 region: CASSPSLGGTNEKLFF. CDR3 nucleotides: TGCGCCAGCAGCCCATCCTTAGGGGGGACTAATGAAAAACTGTTTTTT.

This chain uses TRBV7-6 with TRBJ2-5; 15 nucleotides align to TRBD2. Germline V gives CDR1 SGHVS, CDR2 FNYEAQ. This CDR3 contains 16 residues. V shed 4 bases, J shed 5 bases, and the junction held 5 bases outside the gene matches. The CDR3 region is CASSSQGLAGGETQYF. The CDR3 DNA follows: TGTGCCAGCAGCTCCCAGGGACTAGCGGGGGGTGAGACCCAGTACTTC.

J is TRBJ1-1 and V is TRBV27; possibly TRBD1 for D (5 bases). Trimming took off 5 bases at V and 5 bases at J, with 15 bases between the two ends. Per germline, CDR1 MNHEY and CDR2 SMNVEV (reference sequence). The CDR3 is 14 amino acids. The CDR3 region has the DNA TGTGCCAGCAGTCTCGCCAGGGTCGGGACTGAAGCTTTCTTT. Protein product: CASSLARVGTEAFF.

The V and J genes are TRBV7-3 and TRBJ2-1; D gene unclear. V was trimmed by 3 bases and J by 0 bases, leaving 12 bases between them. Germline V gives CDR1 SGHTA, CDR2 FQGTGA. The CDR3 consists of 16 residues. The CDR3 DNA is TGTGCCAGCAGCTTCTCATACAAGAGCTCCTACAATGAGCAGTTCTTC. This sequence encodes CASSFSYKSSYNEQFF.

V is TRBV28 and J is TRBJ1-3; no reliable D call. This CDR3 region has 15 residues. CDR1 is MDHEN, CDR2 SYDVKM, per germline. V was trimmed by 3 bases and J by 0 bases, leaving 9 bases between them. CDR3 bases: TGTGCCAGCAGTTTGCGACGGATCTCTGGAAACACCATATATTTT. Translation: CASSLRRISGNTIYF. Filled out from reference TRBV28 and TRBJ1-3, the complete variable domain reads DVKVTQSSRYLVKRTGEKVFLECVQDMDHENMFWYRQDPGLGLRLIYFSYDVKMKEKGDIPEGYSVSREKKERFSLILESASTNQTSMYLCASSLRRISGNTIYFGEGSWLTVV.

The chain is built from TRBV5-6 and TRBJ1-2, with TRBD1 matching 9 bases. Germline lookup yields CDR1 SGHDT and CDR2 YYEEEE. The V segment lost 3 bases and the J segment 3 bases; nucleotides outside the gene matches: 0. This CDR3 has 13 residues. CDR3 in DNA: TGTGCCAGCAGCTGGACAGGGGACTATGGCTACACCTTC. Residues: CASSWTGDYGYTF. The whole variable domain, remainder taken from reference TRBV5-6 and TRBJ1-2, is DAGVTQSPTHLIKTRGQQVTLRCSPKSGHDTVSWYQQALGQGPQFIFQYYEEEERQRGNFPDRFSGHQFPNYSSELNVNALLLGDSALYLCASSWTGDYGYTFGSGTRLTVV.